Here is one T cell receptor beta chain with its context. Authors' data handling: Estimated nucleated cell counts came from reference gene primer amplification. Measured with immunoSEQ multiplex PCR; TCRdb has only the in-frame clones, and not every one. For V, J and clone size, that table is used; D and trimming come from the DNA. The sample includes approximately 25,000 clones, about 90% of them seen just once. This sample was included in a study of blood T cell repertoires in COVID-19. Study-level information: COVID-19 samples from acute and convalescent phases originated in the United States, Italy and Spain. T cells, B-cell-depleted T cells, or PBMCs provided the cDNA or gDNA that served as material.

Deletions cut 3 bases from V and 4 bases from J, with 10 bases between. This CDR3 comprises 13 residues. Germline V gives CDR1 MNHEY, CDR2 SMNVEV (reference sequence). This receptor was identified in a woman aged 55-70 years with active COVID-19. The sequenced sample consisted of peripheral blood. The V call is TRBV27, the J call TRBJ2-7; D perhaps matches TRBD1 (5 bases). CDR3 coding DNA: TGTGCCAGCAGTTTGGGAAGGGGTTACGAGCAGTACTTC. Amino acid sequence: CASSLGRGYEQYF.